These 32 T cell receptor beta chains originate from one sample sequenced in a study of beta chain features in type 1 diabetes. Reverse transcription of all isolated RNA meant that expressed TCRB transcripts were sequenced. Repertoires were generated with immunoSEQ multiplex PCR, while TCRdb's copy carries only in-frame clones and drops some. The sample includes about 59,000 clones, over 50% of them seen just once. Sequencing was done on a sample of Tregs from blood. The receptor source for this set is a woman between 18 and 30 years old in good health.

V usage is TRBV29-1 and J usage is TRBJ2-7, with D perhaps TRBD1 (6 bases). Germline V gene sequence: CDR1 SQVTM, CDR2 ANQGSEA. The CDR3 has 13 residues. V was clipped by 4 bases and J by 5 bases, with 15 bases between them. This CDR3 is CSVVGQGNNEQYF. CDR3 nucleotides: TGCAGCGTTGTCGGGCAGGGGAACAACGAGCAGTACTTC.

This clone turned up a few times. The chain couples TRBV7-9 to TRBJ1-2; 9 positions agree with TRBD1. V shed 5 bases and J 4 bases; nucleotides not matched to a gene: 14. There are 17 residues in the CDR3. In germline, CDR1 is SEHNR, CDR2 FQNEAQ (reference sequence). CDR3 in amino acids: CASSPGPDRGRIYGYTF. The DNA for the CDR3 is TGTGCCAGCAGCCCCGGGCCGGACAGGGGCAGAATCTATGGCTACACCTTC.

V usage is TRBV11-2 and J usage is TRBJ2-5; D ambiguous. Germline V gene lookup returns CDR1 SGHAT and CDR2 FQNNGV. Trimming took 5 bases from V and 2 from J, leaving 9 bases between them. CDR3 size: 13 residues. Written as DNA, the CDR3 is TGTGCCAGCAGCCTGGGCACTCAAGAGACCCAGTACTTC. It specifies CASSLGTQETQYF.

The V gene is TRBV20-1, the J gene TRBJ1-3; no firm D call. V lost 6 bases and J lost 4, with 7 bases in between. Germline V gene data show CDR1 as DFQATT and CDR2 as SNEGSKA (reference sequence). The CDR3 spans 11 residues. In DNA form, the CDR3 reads TGCAGTGCATTCAGGGGAAACACCATATATTTT. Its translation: CSAFRGNTIYF.

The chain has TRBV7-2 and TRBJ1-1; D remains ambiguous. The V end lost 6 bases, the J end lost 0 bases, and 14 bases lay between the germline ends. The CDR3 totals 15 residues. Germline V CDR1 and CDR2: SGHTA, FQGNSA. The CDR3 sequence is CASSLDGRMNTEAFF. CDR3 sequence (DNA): TGTGCCAGCAGTCTCGACGGCAGGATGAACACTGAAGCTTTCTTT.

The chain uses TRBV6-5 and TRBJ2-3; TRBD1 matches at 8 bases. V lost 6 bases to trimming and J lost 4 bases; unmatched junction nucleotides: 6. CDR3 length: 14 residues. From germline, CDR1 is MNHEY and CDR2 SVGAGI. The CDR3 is CASRGQGRADTQYF. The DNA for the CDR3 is TGTGCCAGCAGAGGACAGGGAAGGGCAGATACGCAGTATTTT.

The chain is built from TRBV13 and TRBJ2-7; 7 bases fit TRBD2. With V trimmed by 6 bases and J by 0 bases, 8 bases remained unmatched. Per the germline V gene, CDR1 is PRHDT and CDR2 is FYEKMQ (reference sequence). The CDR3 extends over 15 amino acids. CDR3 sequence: CASRPRASGSYEQYF. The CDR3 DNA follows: TGTGCCAGCAGGCCCCGGGCTAGCGGCTCCTACGAGCAGTACTTC. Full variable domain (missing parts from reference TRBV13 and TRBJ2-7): AAGVIQSPRHLIKEKRETATLKCYPIPRHDTVYWYQQGPGQDPQFLISFYEKMQSDKGSIPDRFSAQQFSDYHSELNMSSLELGDSALYFCASRPRASGSYEQYFGPGTRLTVT.

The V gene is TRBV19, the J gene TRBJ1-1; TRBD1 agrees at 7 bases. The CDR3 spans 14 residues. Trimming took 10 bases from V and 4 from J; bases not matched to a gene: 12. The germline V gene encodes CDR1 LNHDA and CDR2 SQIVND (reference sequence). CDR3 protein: CATRVRGLSTEAFF. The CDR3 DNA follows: TGTGCCACCAGGGTAAGGGGGCTGAGCACTGAAGCTTTCTTT. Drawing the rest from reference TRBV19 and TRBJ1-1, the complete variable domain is DGGITQSPKYLFRKEGQNVTLSCEQNLNHDAMYWYRQDPGQGLRLIYYSQIVNDFQKGDIAEGYSVSREKKESFPLTVTSAQKNPTAFYLCATRVRGLSTEAFFGQGTRLTVV.

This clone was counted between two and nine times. CDR3 sequence (DNA): TGCAGCGTCCGGCAGGGGACAGCTGAAGCTTTCTTT. Residues: CSVRQGTAEAFF. The genes are TRBV29-1 and TRBJ1-1; 7 bases are a match to TRBD1. Unmatched junction bases numbered 7, after V lost 6 bases and J lost 6 bases. Per germline, CDR1 SQVTM and CDR2 ANQGSEA. This CDR3 has 12 residues. The full variable domain, its missing parts supplied by reference TRBV29-1 and TRBJ1-1, is SAVISQKPSRDICQRGTSLTIQCQVDSQVTMMFWYRQQPGQSLTLIATANQGSEATYESGFVIDKFPISRPNLTFSTLTVSNMSPEDSSIYLCSVRQGTAEAFFGQGTRLTVV.

The CDR3 nucleotides read TGTGCCAGCAGTTTGCAGGGGGCACCCCTCCACTTT. It encodes CASSLQGAPLHF. The rearrangement joins TRBV27 to TRBJ1-6; 7 bases are a match to TRBD1. CDR1 and CDR2 from the germline V gene are MNHEY and SMNVEV (reference sequence). The CDR3 has 12 amino acids. V trimming: 3 bases; J trimming: 11 bases; junction bases outside the gene matches: 1.

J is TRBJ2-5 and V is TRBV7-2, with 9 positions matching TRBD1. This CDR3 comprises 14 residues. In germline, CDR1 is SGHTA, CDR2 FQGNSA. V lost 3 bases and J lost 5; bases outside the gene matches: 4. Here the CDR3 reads CASSFTGGWETQYF. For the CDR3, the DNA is TGTGCCAGCAGCTTTACAGGGGGCTGGGAGACCCAGTACTTC.

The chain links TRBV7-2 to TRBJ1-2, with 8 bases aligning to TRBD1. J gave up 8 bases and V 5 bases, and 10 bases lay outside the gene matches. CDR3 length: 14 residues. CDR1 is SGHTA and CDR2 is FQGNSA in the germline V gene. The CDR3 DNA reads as TGTGCCAGCAGCCTGGACAGGGCGCGAGTGGGCTACACCTTC. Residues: CASSLDRARVGYTF. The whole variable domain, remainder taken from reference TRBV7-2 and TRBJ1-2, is GAGVSQSPSNKVTEKGKDVELRCDPISGHTALYWYRQSLGQGLEFLIYFQGNSAPDKSGLPSDRFSAERTGGSVSTLTIQRTQQEDSAVYLCASSLDRARVGYTFGSGTRLTVV.

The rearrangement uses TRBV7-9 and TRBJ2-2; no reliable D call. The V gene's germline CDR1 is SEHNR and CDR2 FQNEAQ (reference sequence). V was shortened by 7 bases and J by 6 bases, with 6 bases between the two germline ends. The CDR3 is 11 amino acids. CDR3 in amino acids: CASTSSGELFF. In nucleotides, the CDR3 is TGTGCCAGCACGTCGTCCGGGGAGCTGTTTTTT.

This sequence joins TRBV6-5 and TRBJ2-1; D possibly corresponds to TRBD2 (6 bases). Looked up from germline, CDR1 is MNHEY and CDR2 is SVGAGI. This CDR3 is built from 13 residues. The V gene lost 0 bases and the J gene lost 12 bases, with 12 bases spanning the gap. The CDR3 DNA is TGTGCCAGCAGTTACTCGGATGGGAGGACGCAGTTCTTC. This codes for CASSYSDGRTQFF.

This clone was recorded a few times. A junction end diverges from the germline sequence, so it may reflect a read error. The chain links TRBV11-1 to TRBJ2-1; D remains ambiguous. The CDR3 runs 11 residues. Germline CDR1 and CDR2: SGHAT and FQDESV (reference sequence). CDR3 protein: CASRNYDEQFF. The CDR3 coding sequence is TGTGCCAGCAGGAACTACGATGAGCAGTTCTTC.

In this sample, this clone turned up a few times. The CDR3 spells CASSAGTGTWPQHF. As DNA, the CDR3 is TGCGCCAGCAGTGCCGGGACAGGGACTTGGCCCCAGCATTTT. The chain is built from TRBV5-1 and TRBJ1-5; 9 bases agree with TRBD1. V was clipped by 5 bases and J by 9 bases; unmatched bases: 9. CDR3 length: 14 residues. Germline CDR1 is SGHRS and CDR2 is YFSETQ.

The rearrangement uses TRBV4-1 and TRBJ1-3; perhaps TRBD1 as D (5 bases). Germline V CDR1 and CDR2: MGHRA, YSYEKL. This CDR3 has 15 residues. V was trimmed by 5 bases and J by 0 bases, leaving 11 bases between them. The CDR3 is CASSIQGDSGNTIYF. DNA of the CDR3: TGCGCCAGCAGCATTCAGGGTGACTCTGGAAACACCATATATTTT.

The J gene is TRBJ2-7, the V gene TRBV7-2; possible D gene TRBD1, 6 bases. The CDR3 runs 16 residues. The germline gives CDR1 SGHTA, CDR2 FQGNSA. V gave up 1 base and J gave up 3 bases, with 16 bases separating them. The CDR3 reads CASSLGSGRGNYEQYF. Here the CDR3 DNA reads TGTGCCAGCAGCTTAGGAAGCGGCAGGGGAAACTACGAGCAGTACTTC. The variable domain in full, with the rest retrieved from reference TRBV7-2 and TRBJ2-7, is GAGVSQSPSNKVTEKGKDVELRCDPISGHTALYWYRQSLGQGLEFLIYFQGNSAPDKSGLPSDRFSAERTGGSVSTLTIQRTQQEDSAVYLCASSLGSGRGNYEQYFGPGTRLTVT.

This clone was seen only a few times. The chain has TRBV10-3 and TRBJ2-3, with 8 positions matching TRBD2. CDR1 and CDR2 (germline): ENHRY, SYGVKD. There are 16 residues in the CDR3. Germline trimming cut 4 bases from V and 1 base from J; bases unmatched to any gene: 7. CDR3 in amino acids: CAISVVSGVGTDTQYF. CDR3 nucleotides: TGTGCCATCAGTGTCGTTAGCGGGGTAGGCACAGATACGCAGTATTTT.

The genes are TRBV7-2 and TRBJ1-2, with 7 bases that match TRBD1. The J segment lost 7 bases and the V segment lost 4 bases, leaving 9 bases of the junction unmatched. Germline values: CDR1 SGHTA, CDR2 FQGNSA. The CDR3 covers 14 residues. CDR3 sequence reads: CASSSNRGGSGYTF. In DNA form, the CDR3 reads TGTGCCAGCAGCTCCAACAGAGGGGGCTCTGGCTACACCTTC.

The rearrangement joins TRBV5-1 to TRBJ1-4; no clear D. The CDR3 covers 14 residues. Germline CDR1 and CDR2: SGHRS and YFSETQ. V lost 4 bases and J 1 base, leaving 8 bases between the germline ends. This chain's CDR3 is CASSPPGTNEKLFF. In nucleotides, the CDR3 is TGCGCCAGCAGCCCGCCGGGAACTAATGAAAAACTGTTTTTT.

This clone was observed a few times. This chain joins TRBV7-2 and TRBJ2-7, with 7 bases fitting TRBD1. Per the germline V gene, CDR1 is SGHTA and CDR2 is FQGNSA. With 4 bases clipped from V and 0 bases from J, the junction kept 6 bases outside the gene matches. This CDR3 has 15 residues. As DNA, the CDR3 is TGTGCCAGCAGCTCGTCCGGGACAGCCTCCTACGAGCAGTACTTC. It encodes CASSSSGTASYEQYF.

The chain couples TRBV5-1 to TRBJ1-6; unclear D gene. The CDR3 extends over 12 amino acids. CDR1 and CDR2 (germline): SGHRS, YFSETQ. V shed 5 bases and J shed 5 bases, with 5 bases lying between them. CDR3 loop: CASSQNNSPLHF. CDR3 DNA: TGCGCCAGCAGTCAGAATAATTCACCCCTCCACTTT.

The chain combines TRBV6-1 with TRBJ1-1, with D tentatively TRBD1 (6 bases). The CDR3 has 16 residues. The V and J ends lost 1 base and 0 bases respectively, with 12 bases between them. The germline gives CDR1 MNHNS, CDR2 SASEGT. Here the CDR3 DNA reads TGTGCCAGCAGTGAAGGGGGGCTTACGATGAACACTGAAGCTTTCTTT. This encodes CASSEGGLTMNTEAFF.

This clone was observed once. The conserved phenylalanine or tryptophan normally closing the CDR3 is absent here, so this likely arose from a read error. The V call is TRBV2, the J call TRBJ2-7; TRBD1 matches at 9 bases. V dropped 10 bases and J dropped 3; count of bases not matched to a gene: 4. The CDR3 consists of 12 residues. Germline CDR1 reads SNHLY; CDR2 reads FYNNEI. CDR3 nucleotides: TGTGCCACCCGGGACAGGGTCTACGAGCAGTACCTC. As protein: CATRDRVYEQYL.

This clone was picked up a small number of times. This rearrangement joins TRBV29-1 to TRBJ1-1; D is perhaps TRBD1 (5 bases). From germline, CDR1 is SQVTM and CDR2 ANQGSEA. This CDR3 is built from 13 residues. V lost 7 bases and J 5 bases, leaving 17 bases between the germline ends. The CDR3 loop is CSAALRVGTEAFF. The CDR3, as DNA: TGCAGCGCCGCCCTCAGGGTTGGGACTGAAGCTTTCTTT.

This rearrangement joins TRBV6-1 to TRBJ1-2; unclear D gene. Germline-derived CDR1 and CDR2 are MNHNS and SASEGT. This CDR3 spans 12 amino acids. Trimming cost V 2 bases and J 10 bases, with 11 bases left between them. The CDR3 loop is CASSEIVVAYTF. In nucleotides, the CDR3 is TGTGCCAGCAGTGAAATAGTAGTCGCCTACACCTTC.

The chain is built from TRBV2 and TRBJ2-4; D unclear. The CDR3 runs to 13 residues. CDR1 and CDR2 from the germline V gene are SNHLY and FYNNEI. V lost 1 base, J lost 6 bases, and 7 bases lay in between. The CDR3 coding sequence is TGTGCCAGCAGTGAAGTTGCAGGAAACATTCAGTACTTC. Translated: CASSEVAGNIQYF. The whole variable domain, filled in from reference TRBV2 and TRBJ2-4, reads EPEVTQTPSHQVTQMGQEVILRCVPISNHLYFYWYRQILGQKVEFLVSFYNNEISEKSEIFDDQFSVERPDGSNFTLKIRSTKLEDSAMYFCASSEVAGNIQYFGAGTRLSVL.

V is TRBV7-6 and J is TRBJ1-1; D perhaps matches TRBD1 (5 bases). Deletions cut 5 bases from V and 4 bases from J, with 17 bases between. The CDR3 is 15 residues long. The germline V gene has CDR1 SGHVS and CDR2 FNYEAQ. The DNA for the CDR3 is TGTGCCAGCAGCCCGAGGGGAGGGGACCTCACTGAAGCTTTCTTT. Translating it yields CASSPRGGDLTEAFF.

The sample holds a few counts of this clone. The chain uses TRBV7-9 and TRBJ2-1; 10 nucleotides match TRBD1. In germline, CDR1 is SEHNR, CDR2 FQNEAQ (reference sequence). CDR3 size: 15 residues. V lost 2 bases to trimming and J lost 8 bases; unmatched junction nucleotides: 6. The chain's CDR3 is CASSLLRQGAHEQFF. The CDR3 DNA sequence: TGTGCCAGCAGCTTATTGCGACAGGGGGCTCATGAGCAGTTCTTC.

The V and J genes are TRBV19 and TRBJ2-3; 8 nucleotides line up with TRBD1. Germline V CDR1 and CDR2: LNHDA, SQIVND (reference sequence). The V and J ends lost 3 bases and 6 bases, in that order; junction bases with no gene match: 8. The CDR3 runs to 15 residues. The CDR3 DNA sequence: TGTGCCAGTAGTATCGTCCGACAGGGGTGGGATACGCAGTATTTT. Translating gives CASSIVRQGWDTQYF. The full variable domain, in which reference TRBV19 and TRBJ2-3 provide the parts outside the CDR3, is DGGITQSPKYLFRKEGQNVTLSCEQNLNHDAMYWYRQDPGQGLRLIYYSQIVNDFQKGDIAEGYSVSREKKESFPLTVTSAQKNPTAFYLCASSIVRQGWDTQYFGPGTRLTVL.

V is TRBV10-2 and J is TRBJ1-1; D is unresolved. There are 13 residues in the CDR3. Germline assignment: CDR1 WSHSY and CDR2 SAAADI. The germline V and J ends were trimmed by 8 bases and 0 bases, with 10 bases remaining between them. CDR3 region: CASLGEVNTEAFF. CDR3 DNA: TGCGCCAGCCTTGGGGAGGTGAACACTGAAGCTTTCTTT.